This entry lists 23 T cell receptor beta chains sequenced from one sample in a study of metastatic and nonmetastatic thyroid tumors. With MiXCR, TCRdb reprocessed the PCR reads. Altogether 35,000 to 50,000 clones are present, around 2.9% being singletons, with the ten largest covering approximately 10%. Among the patients, none had received any treatment before thyroid surgery. The sample comprised blood. The source is a female donor with papillary thyroid cancer or a benign thyroid nodule (not recorded which). Some clones in this sample may be carry-over from other donors' samples.

This clone was counted many times. The chain employs TRBV3-1 and TRBJ2-1; 8 bases agree with TRBD1. V was clipped by 1 base and J by 7 bases; unmatched bases: 9. Germline V gene data show CDR1 as LGHDT and CDR2 as YNNKEL (reference sequence). The CDR3 totals 16 residues. For the CDR3, the DNA is TGTGCCAGCAGCCAAGCAAACAGGGGGTTTGGTAATGAGCAGTTCTTC. Translating it yields CASSQANRGFGNEQFF.

In this sample, this clone turned up many times. The chain couples TRBV19 to TRBJ2-7; 7 nucleotides agree with TRBD1. J lost 6 bases, V lost 5 bases, and 16 bases had no gene match. Germline V gene sequence: CDR1 LNHDA, CDR2 SQIVND (reference sequence). The CDR3 contains 16 residues. CDR3 in DNA: TGTGCCAGTAGTTCTCCCTGGGACAGAGGAGGTGGCGAGCAGTACTTC. Amino acids: CASSSPWDRGGGEQYF.

This clone was observed a handful of times. The chain is built from TRBV2 and TRBJ2-7, with a weak D call TRBD2 (6 bases). The CDR3 loop spans 14 amino acids. Trimming pared 0 bases from V and 3 bases from J, leaving 9 bases between. Per the germline V gene, CDR1 is SNHLY and CDR2 is FYNNEI. CDR3 bases: TGTGCCAGCAGTGAAGCTAGCGGTTTCTACGAGCAGTACTTC. Its translation is CASSEASGFYEQYF.

J is TRBJ1-1 and V is TRBV6-2 or TRBV6-3; D not resolved. V gave up 11 bases and J gave up 5 bases, with 15 bases separating them. Germline assignment: CDR1 MNHEY and CDR2 SVGEGT. The CDR3 covers 12 residues. The CDR3 DNA reads as TGTGCCGTAAATTTCGGGAGGACTGAAGCTTTCTTT. Its protein product is CAVNFGRTEAFF.

This clone was counted only a few times. The chain carries TRBV6-1 and TRBJ2-1; unclear D gene. The V and J ends lost 7 bases and 8 bases respectively, with 15 bases between them. The CDR3 totals 13 residues. CDR1 is MNHNS and CDR2 is SASEGT in the germline V gene. This CDR3 reads CASTEGSIYEQFF. CDR3 DNA: TGTGCCAGCACCGAAGGGTCTATTTATGAGCAGTTCTTC.

The rearrangement joins TRBV6-1 to TRBJ2-2; weak D call: TRBD1 (6 bases). Trimming stripped 3 bases from V and 3 bases from J, with 11 bases between. Germline CDR1 MNHNS, CDR2 SASEGT. The CDR3 runs to 15 residues. CDR3 sequence (DNA): TGTGCCAGCAGTGAGAACAGGGATTACACCGGGGAGCTGTTTTTT. Its protein is CASSENRDYTGELFF.

This clone was detected only a few times. This chain connects TRBV4-1 to TRBJ2-2, with D maybe TRBD2 (6 bases). The CDR3 runs 15 residues. From germline, CDR1 is MGHRA and CDR2 YSYEKL. V was pared by 4 bases and J by 0 bases, with 9 bases between. As DNA, the CDR3 is TGCGCCAGCAGCCCAGGGACTGCGAACACCGGGGAGCTGTTTTTT. This encodes CASSPGTANTGELFF.

This clone was counted many times. The chain joins TRBV2 to TRBJ2-3; a weak D match, TRBD2 (6 bases). Deletions cut 2 bases from V and 0 bases from J, with 9 bases between. Germline assignment: CDR1 SNHLY and CDR2 FYNNEI. CDR3 length: 15 residues. The CDR3 sequence is CASSEPGASTDTQYF. For the CDR3, the DNA is TGTGCCAGCAGTGAACCGGGAGCTAGCACAGATACGCAGTATTTT.

V gene TRBV30 combines with J gene TRBJ1-2, with unresolved D. CDR1 is GTSNPN, CDR2 SVGIG, per germline (reference sequence). This CDR3 has 15 amino acids. Trimming took off 1 base at V and 1 base at J, with 13 bases between the two ends. CDR3 in DNA: TGTGCCTGGAGTGGGCTGTTGACGGTTAACTATGGCTACACCTTC. It yields the protein CAWSGLLTVNYGYTF.

The CDR3 region has the DNA TGTGCCAGCAGAGTCGGAGACAGCTCCTACAATGAGCAGTTCTTC. Translating it yields CASRVGDSSYNEQFF. V is TRBV7-8 and J is TRBJ2-1; D is possibly TRBD1 (5 bases). CDR3 length equals 15 residues. Germline values: CDR1 SGHVS, CDR2 FQNEAQ. The V end lost 6 bases, the J end lost 0 bases, and 12 bases lay between the germline ends.

The rearrangement uses TRBV3-1 and TRBJ2-1; D may be TRBD1 or TRBD2 (5 bases each). Germline CDR1 LGHDT, CDR2 YNNKEL (reference sequence). The CDR3 runs to 14 residues. V was cut by 2 bases and J by 8 bases, with 13 bases left in between. CDR3 loop: CASSQLSGTYEQFF. The CDR3 bases are TGTGCCAGCAGCCAACTATCGGGGACGTATGAGCAGTTCTTC.

This clone is categorized as large. In the same sample, other DNA sequences code for this CDR3. The gene calls are TRBV11-2 and TRBJ2-2; D may match TRBD1 or TRBD2 (5 bases each). Germline values: CDR1 SGHAT, CDR2 FQNNGV. V lost 5 bases and J 2 bases, leaving 15 bases between the germline ends. CDR3 length equals 16 residues. CDR3 nucleotides: TGTGCCAGCAGCCTCGGGACCACCGGTAACACCGGGGAGCTGTTTTTT. This encodes CASSLGTTGNTGELFF.

This clone was seen more than once but under ten times. The chain employs TRBV5-1 and TRBJ1-2, with D possibly TRBD1 on 5 matching bases. This CDR3 contains 16 residues. The ends were cut back, 1 base at V and 2 bases at J, with 15 bases in the middle. Germline CDR1 SGHRS, CDR2 YFSETQ. CDR3 residues: CASSLRGGGYNYGYTF. CDR3 sequence (DNA): TGCGCCAGCAGCTTGCGCGGGGGTGGGTACAACTATGGCTACACCTTC.

This clone was detected ten times or more. The gene calls are TRBV27 and TRBJ1-1, with D perhaps TRBD1 (5 bases). CDR3 size: 15 residues. Germline CDR1 is MNHEY and CDR2 is SMNVEV (reference sequence). The V and J ends lost 1 base and 0 bases respectively, with 9 bases between them. The CDR3 is CASSLFPGMNTEAFF. DNA of the CDR3: TGTGCCAGCAGTTTATTTCCAGGGATGAACACTGAAGCTTTCTTT.

This clone has a handful of counts. This may be a read error, as it is one base from a much larger clone. The rearrangement uses TRBV25-1 and TRBJ1-2; 7 bases are shared with TRBD1. Germline CDR1 MGHDK, CDR2 SYGVNS. The V and J ends lost 7 bases and 6 bases, in that order; junction bases with no gene match: 17. The CDR3 length is 16 residues. The CDR3 DNA reads as TGTGCCAGCAACGCCGGGACAGTGGGCGCCGGAGATGGCTACACCTTC. It specifies CASNAGTVGAGDGYTF.

This clone appeared many times. This chain connects TRBV20-1 to TRBJ2-1; D is possibly TRBD1 or TRBD2 (5 bases each). V dropped 0 bases and J dropped 3 bases, with 15 bases sitting between them. The CDR3 is made up of 16 amino acids. Germline CDR1 DFQATT, CDR2 SNEGSKA (reference sequence). The CDR3 spells CSARDLDGTDYNEQFF. The CDR3 coding sequence is TGCAGTGCTAGAGATCTCGACGGGACGGACTACAATGAGCAGTTCTTC.

The J gene is TRBJ1-2, the V gene TRBV2, with D unclear. The CDR3 is made up of 13 amino acids. Germline CDR1 is SNHLY and CDR2 is FYNNEI. V dropped 2 bases and J dropped 4 bases, with 8 bases sitting between them. CDR3 bases: TGTGCCAGCAGTGAACCACAGTTCTATGGCTACACCTTC. The encoded protein is CASSEPQFYGYTF.

There are many counts of this clone. A read error may be the cause here, since a much bigger clone is one base away. The V and J genes are TRBV5-1 and TRBJ2-7, with D tentatively TRBD1 or TRBD2 (5 bases each). Looked up from germline, CDR1 is SGHRS and CDR2 is YFSETQ. Trimming removed 4 bases from V and 4 bases from J, with 9 bases in between. The CDR3 loop spans 12 amino acids. CDR3 loop: CASSPGRYEQYF. For the CDR3, the DNA is TGCGCCAGCAGCCCGGGACGGTACGAGCAGTACTTC.

Judged by abundance, this clone is medium-sized. The chain combines TRBV7-3 with TRBJ2-3; 9 nucleotides agree with TRBD2. The V gene's germline CDR1 is SGHTA and CDR2 FQGTGA. The CDR3 runs 16 residues. J was trimmed by 6 bases and V by 0 bases; bases with no gene match: 7. The CDR3 bases are TGTGCCAGCAGCTTAACGGCTAGCGGGATAGGTGATACGCAGTATTTT. This encodes CASSLTASGIGDTQYF. Full variable domain (missing parts from reference TRBV7-3 and TRBJ2-3): GAGVSQTPSNKVTEKGKYVELRCDPISGHTALYWYRQSLGQGPEFLIYFQGTGAADDSGLPNDRFFAVRPEGSVSTLKIQRTERGDSAVYLCASSLTASGIGDTQYFGPGTRLTVL.

V is TRBV10-3 and J is TRBJ2-2; TRBD1 agrees at 8 bases. The trim removed 4 bases at V and 6 bases at J, leaving 1 base unmatched. The CDR3 spans 13 residues. The germline gives CDR1 ENHRY, CDR2 SYGVKD. CDR3 coding DNA: TGTGCCATCAGTGGGGGACAGGCCGGGGAGCTGTTTTTT. Residues: CAISGGQAGELFF.

This clone has only a few counts. This rearrangement joins TRBV14 to TRBJ1-2, with a weak D call TRBD1 (5 bases). Germline values: CDR1 SGHDN, CDR2 FVKESK. This CDR3 has 13 amino acids. Trimming pared 5 bases from V and 10 bases from J, leaving 17 bases between. The CDR3 sequence is CASSTRQLLDYTF. The DNA for the CDR3 is TGTGCCAGCAGCACCCGACAGTTGTTGGACTACACCTTC.

This clone was seen a handful of times. The rearrangement uses TRBV6-2 or TRBV6-3 and TRBJ1-1, with a tentative D call TRBD1 (5 bases). The CDR3 loop spans 16 amino acids. Trimming took off 2 bases at V and 1 base at J, with 14 bases between the two ends. The germline gives CDR1 MNHEY, CDR2 SVGEGT. CDR3 sequence reads: CASSYRQRTTNTEAFF. DNA for the CDR3: TGTGCCAGCAGTTACAGACAGAGAACGACGAACACTGAAGCTTTCTTT.

This clone was picked up many times. The V and J genes are TRBV28 and TRBJ2-7; no clear D gene. From germline, CDR1 is MDHEN and CDR2 SYDVKM. This CDR3 has 12 residues. The V end was cut by 5 bases, the J end by 0 bases, with 5 bases between. This chain's CDR3 is CASSTSSYEQYF. CDR3 nucleotides: TGTGCCAGCAGTACGAGCTCCTACGAGCAGTACTTC.